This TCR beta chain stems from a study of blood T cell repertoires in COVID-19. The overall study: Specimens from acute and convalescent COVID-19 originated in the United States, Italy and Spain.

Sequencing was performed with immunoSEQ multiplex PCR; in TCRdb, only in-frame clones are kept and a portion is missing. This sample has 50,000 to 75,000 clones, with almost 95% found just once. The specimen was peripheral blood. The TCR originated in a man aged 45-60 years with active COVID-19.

CDR3 loop: CASSLTSAGGEQYF. CDR3 coding DNA: TGTGCCAGCAGCTTAACCTCAGCGGGAGGGGAGCAGTACTTC. The J gene is TRBJ2-7, the V gene TRBV7-3; 10 nucleotides line up with TRBD2. J lost 7 bases, V lost 0 bases, and 3 bases had no gene match. The CDR3 extends over 14 amino acids. Germline loops: CDR1 SGHTA, CDR2 FQGTGA.